This T cell receptor (beta chain) stems from a study of blood T cell repertoires in COVID-19. Data came from immunoSEQ multiplex PCR; TCRdb stores just in-frame clones and leaves some out. The data hold about 220,000 clones, with about 80% observed a single time. From germline, CDR1 is LGHDT and CDR2 YNNKEL (reference sequence). The CDR3 loop spans 17 amino acids. V was clipped by 3 bases and J by 6 bases; unmatched bases: 11. Specimen: PBMCs or T cells enriched from blood (not recorded which). The chain is built from TRBV3-1 (or the pseudogene TRBV3-2) and TRBJ2-7; 13 bases fit TRBD2. This clonotype was sampled from a middle-aged woman with acute COVID-19. The CDR3 region is CASSQAWTSGRSGEQYF. CDR3 nucleotide sequence: TGTGCCAGCAGCCAGGCCTGGACTAGCGGGAGATCAGGCGAGCAGTACTTC.